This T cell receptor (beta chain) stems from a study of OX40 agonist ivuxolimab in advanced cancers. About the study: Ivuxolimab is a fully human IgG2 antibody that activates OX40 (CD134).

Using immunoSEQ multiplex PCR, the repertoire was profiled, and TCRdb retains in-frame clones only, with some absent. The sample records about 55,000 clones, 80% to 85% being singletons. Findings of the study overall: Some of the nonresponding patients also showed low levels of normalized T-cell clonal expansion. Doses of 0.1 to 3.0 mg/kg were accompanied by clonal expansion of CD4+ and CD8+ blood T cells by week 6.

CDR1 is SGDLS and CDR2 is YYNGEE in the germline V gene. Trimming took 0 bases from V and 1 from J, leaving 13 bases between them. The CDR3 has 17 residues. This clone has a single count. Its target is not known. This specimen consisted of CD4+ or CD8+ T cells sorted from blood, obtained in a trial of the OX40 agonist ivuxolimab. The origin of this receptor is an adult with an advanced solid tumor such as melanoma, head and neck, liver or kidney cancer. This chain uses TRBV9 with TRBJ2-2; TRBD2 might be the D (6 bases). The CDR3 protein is CASSVGGALMNTGELFF. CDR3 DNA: TGTGCCAGCAGCGTAGGCGGGGCCCTGATGAACACCGGGGAGCTGTTTTTT.